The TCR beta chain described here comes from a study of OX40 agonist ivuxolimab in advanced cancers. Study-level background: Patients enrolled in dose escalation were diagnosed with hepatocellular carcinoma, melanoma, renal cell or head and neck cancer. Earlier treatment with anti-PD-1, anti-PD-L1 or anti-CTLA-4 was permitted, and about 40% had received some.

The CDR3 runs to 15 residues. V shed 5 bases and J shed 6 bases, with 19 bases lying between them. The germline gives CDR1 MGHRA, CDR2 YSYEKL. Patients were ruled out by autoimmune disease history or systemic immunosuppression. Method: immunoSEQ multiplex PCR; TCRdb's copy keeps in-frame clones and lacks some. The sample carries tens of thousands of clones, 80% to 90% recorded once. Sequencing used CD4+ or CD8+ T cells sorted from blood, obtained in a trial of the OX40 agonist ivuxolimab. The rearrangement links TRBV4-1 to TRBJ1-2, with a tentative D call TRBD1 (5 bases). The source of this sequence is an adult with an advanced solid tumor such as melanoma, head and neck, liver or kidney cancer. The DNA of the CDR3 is TGCGCCAGCAGCTATGGGTTAGGGCAGGGAGATGGCTACACCTTC. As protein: CASSYGLGQGDGYTF.